This T cell receptor (beta chain) was identified during a study of blood T cell repertoires in COVID-19. About the study: COVID-19 samples from acute and convalescent phases originated in the United States, Italy and Spain. Sources were T cells, B-cell-depleted T cells, or PBMCs; the material itself was cDNA or gDNA.

V shed 2 bases, J shed 5 bases, and the junction held 16 bases outside the gene matches. The germline gives CDR1 SEHNR, CDR2 FQNEAQ (reference sequence). This CDR3 is built from 19 residues. In the original analysis: Estimates of nucleated cell counts were drawn from the amplification of reference gene primers. Clones were sequenced by immunoSEQ multiplex PCR, and TCRdb holds only the in-frame ones, with some missing. V, J and clone size are those of that table, while D and trimming were read from the DNA. The table includes more than 120,000 clones, around 87% detected once. The clonotype comes from a man aged 50-60 years who had recovered from COVID-19. Sequencing input: peripheral blood. The chain recombines TRBV7-9 with TRBJ2-5; 11 bases fit TRBD2. The CDR3: CASSLFWGLAEPVTETQYF. The CDR3 region has the DNA TGTGCCAGCAGCTTATTTTGGGGACTAGCGGAACCTGTTACGGAGACCCAGTACTTC.